Following are 20 T cell receptor beta chains from one sample sequenced in a study of regulatory T cells in long-lasting Graves disease. Building of the TCR beta libraries involved iRepertoire HTBI primers and Arm-PCR of CDR3 regions. TCRdb passed the multiplex PCR reads through MiXCR, listing each CDR3 protein once. The table has more than 300,000 distinct CDR3 sequences, 15% to 20% seen once. Time point specified: persistent/refractory GD, antithyroid drugs over 5 years with positive TRAb. The authors made the TCR library using RNA they extracted from PBMCs. This material consisted of peripheral blood mononuclear cells (PBMCs), taken when the disease was refractory, from a patient treated with antithyroid drugs. The receptors here all came from a female donor with Graves disease.

This clonotype was picked up a small number of times. This chain links TRBV3-1 with TRBJ2-7; a possible D gene is TRBD1 (6 bases). The CDR3 covers 14 residues. Germline CDR1 and CDR2: LGHDT and YNNKEL (reference sequence). The V gene lost 0 bases and the J gene lost 2 bases, with 8 bases spanning the gap. The CDR3 reads CASSQDRGTYEQYF. The CDR3, as DNA: TGTGCCAGCAGCCAAGACAGGGGAACCTACGAGCAGTACTTC.

This clonotype showed up many times. V usage is TRBV28 and J usage is TRBJ1-4; 7 bases fit TRBD1. V shed 6 bases, J shed 5 bases, and the junction held 6 bases outside the gene matches. Germline V gene sequence: CDR1 MDHEN, CDR2 SYDVKM. The CDR3 length is 14 residues. CDR3 region: CASRPGQANEKLFF. The DNA for the CDR3 is TGTGCCAGCAGGCCAGGACAGGCAAATGAAAAACTGTTTTTT.

The V and J genes are TRBV11-2 and TRBJ2-3; no definite D call. The germline gives CDR1 SGHAT, CDR2 FQNNGV. The germline V and J ends were trimmed by 1 base and 5 bases, with 4 bases remaining between them. This CDR3 is 12 amino acids long. The CDR3 DNA sequence: TGTGCCAGCAGCTTAGTCATAGATACGCAGTATTTT. Residues: CASSLVIDTQYF.

The chain links TRBV28 to TRBJ2-1; D is ambiguous. V lost 3 bases and J 1 base, leaving 7 bases between the germline ends. Germline CDR1 MDHEN, CDR2 SYDVKM. The CDR3 totals 14 residues. The CDR3 here is CASSFLISYNEQFF. The CDR3 DNA reads TGTGCCAGCAGTTTCCTAATATCCTACAATGAGCAGTTCTTC.

As concerns this clonotype: This clone may be a read error of a much larger clone one base away. CDR3: CASSSRLVSNQPQHF. The CDR3 bases are TGTGCCAGCAGTTCCCGCCTGGTTAGCAATCAGCCCCAGCATTTT. The rearrangement joins TRBV28 to TRBJ1-5, with no clear D. This CDR3 is 15 amino acids long. V shed 4 bases and J shed 0 bases, with 10 bases lying between them. Per the germline V gene, CDR1 is MDHEN and CDR2 is SYDVKM.

This clonotype was seen only a few times. The DNA for the CDR3 is TGTGCCAGCAGCCGGTCTATTGGGGGCGCCAATGAAAAACTGTTTTTT. Translated: CASSRSIGGANEKLFF. The chain employs TRBV7-2 and TRBJ1-4; possibly TRBD1 for D (6 bases). V lost 5 bases and J 5 bases, leaving 18 bases between the germline ends. Germline-derived CDR1 and CDR2 are SGHTA and FQGNSA. CDR3 length: 16 amino acids.

The rearrangement joins TRBV30 to TRBJ1-6, with 9 bases fitting TRBD1. The germline CDR1 and CDR2 sequences are GTSNPN and SVGIG (reference sequence). The CDR3 contains 13 residues. The trim removed 5 bases at V and 8 bases at J, leaving 4 bases unmatched. CDR3 bases: TGTGCCTGGGACAGGGGGTTTGATTCACCCCTCCACTTT. Encoded protein: CAWDRGFDSPLHF.

To note about this clonotype: A clone one base away is much larger, so this may be a read error. The chain couples TRBV6-2 or TRBV6-3 to TRBJ2-7, with D perhaps TRBD1 (6 bases). This CDR3 is built from 14 residues. The V gene lost 5 bases and the J gene lost 5 bases, with 16 bases spanning the gap. Germline V CDR1 and CDR2: MNHEY, SVGEGT. The CDR3: CASSLNRDLNEQYF. The CDR3, as DNA: TGTGCCAGCAGTCTCAACAGGGATCTCAACGAGCAGTACTTC.

The gene calls are TRBV10-1 and TRBJ1-1; D ambiguous. The germline V and J ends were trimmed by 7 bases and 0 bases, with 9 bases remaining between them. The CDR3 runs 13 residues. Germline CDR1 is WNHNN and CDR2 is SYGVQD (reference sequence). The CDR3 DNA is TGCGCCAGCATGAGGGCCCTGAACACTGAAGCTTTCTTT. The encoded protein is CASMRALNTEAFF.

The rearrangement uses TRBV12-3 or TRBV12-4 and TRBJ2-2; D is unresolved. V shed 6 bases and J shed 0 bases, with 11 bases lying between them. This CDR3 has 15 amino acids. CDR3 in amino acids: CASRPSGSNTGELFF. Written as DNA, the CDR3 is TGTGCCAGCAGGCCATCGGGCTCGAACACCGGGGAGCTGTTTTTT.

This rearrangement joins TRBV6-1 to TRBJ1-5, with 8 bases that match TRBD1. CDR1 MNHNS and CDR2 SASEGT come from the germline V gene. The CDR3 has 17 amino acids. V dropped 8 bases and J dropped 5; count of bases not matched to a gene: 17. The CDR3 loop reads CASRSRFGSGGYQPQHF. DNA for the CDR3: TGTGCCAGCCGATCGAGATTTGGATCAGGGGGCTATCAGCCCCAGCATTTT.

This clonotype was observed many times. The rearrangement joins TRBV18 to TRBJ1-4; tentatively, D is TRBD1 (5 bases). This CDR3 spans 12 amino acids. Per the germline V gene, CDR1 is KGHSH and CDR2 is LQKENI. Between the trimmed V and J ends, which lost 5 bases and 6 bases, there was a span of 7 bases. CDR3 sequence: CASSLQDEKLFF. In DNA, the CDR3 is TGTGCCAGCTCATTACAGGATGAAAAACTGTTTTTT.

This clonotype was observed many times. The chain is built from TRBV24-1 and TRBJ1-1; 8 nucleotides match TRBD1. J lost 5 bases, V lost 2 bases, and 6 bases had no gene match. CDR1 KGHDR and CDR2 SFDVKD come from the germline V gene. There are 15 residues in the CDR3. The CDR3 sequence: CATSDSSTGATEAFF. CDR3 nucleotide sequence: TGTGCCACCAGTGATTCATCGACAGGGGCAACTGAAGCTTTCTTT.

CDR3 amino acids: CASSLARLLRHGYTF. The CDR3 nucleotides are TGTGCCAGCAGCTTGGCCCGGCTTCTTCGGCATGGCTACACCTTC. V and J are TRBV5-6 and TRBJ1-2, with no clear D. Germline CDR1 is SGHDT and CDR2 is YYEEEE. V shed 0 bases and J shed 6 bases, with 15 bases lying between them. The CDR3 sequence is 15 residues long. Drawing the rest from reference TRBV5-6 and TRBJ1-2, the complete variable domain is DAGVTQSPTHLIKTRGQQVTLRCSPKSGHDTVSWYQQALGQGPQFIFQYYEEEERQRGNFPDRFSGHQFPNYSSELNVNALLLGDSALYLCASSLARLLRHGYTFGSGTRLTVV.

CDR3 in amino acids: CASSRAPPGQSSGNTIYF. As DNA, the CDR3 is TGTGCCAGCAGTCGCGCCCCCCCGGGACAGAGCTCTGGAAACACCATATATTTT. The chain is built from TRBV7-9 and TRBJ1-3, with TRBD1 matching over 7 bases. Germline V lookup: CDR1 SEHNR, CDR2 FQNEAQ (reference sequence). CDR3 length equals 18 residues. The trim removed 6 bases at V and 0 bases at J, leaving 14 bases unmatched.

This clonotype appeared many times. The chain has TRBV7-2 and TRBJ1-6; TRBD1 matches at 7 bases. This CDR3 is built from 14 residues. Germline loops: CDR1 SGHTA, CDR2 FQGNSA. The ends lost 5 bases at V and 9 bases at J; junction bases unmatched: 7. The CDR3 DNA follows: TGTGCCAGCAGCCAAGACAGGGACTTTTCACCCCTCCACTTT. Translating it yields CASSQDRDFSPLHF.

V is TRBV14 and J is TRBJ1-2; the match to TRBD1 covers 9 bases. Germline trimming cut 4 bases from V and 4 bases from J; bases unmatched to any gene: 16. This CDR3 has 18 amino acids. From germline, CDR1 is SGHDN and CDR2 FVKESK. The CDR3: CASSPQEGTGKDGYGYTF. CDR3 nucleotide sequence: TGTGCCAGCAGCCCCCAAGAGGGGACAGGGAAAGACGGCTATGGCTACACCTTC.

CDR3 sequence: CASSLVSGDEGRKTQYF. CDR3 DNA: TGTGCCAGCAGCTTAGTTTCCGGGGACGAGGGGAGAAAGACCCAGTACTTC. The chain couples TRBV7-6 to TRBJ2-5, with D perhaps TRBD1 or TRBD2 (5 bases each). The V and J ends lost 1 base and 6 bases respectively, with 21 bases between them. The CDR3 spans 17 residues. Germline lookup yields CDR1 SGHVS and CDR2 FNYEAQ.

This clonotype was counted at least ten times. CDR3 nucleotides: TGTGCCAGCAGCTTAGGCATCTATCAGCCCCAGCATTTT. Protein: CASSLGIYQPQHF. The chain uses TRBV13 and TRBJ1-5; D unclear. The ends were cut back, 0 bases at V and 5 bases at J, with 5 bases in the middle. Germline V gene sequence: CDR1 PRHDT, CDR2 FYEKMQ (reference sequence). The CDR3 extends over 13 amino acids.

This clonotype has ten or more counts. This chain joins TRBV10-2 and TRBJ1-1, with D unresolved. The CDR3 loop spans 13 amino acids. Trimming took off 4 bases at V and 3 bases at J, with 9 bases between the two ends. Germline CDR1 WSHSY, CDR2 SAAADI. The CDR3 DNA is TGCGCCAGCAGTGGTTTTTCTGACACTGAAGCTTTCTTT. Protein sequence: CASSGFSDTEAFF.